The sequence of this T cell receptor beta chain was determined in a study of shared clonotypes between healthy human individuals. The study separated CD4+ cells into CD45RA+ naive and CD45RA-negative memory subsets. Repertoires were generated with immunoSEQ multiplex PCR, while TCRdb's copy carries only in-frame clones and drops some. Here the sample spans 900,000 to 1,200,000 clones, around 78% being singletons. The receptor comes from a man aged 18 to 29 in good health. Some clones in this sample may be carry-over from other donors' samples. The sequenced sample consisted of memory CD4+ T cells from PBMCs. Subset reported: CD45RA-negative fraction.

CDR3 sequence (DNA): TGTGCCAGCATGAAAACGGGCAGCCTAACCCCGTTCTTC. Its protein product is CASMKTGSLTPFF. The chain has TRBV2 and TRBJ2-1; D gene uncertain. With 7 bases removed from V and 15 bases from J, the gap between germline ends came to 22 bases. Germline V gene lookup returns CDR1 SNHLY and CDR2 FYNNEI. CDR3 length equals 13 residues.